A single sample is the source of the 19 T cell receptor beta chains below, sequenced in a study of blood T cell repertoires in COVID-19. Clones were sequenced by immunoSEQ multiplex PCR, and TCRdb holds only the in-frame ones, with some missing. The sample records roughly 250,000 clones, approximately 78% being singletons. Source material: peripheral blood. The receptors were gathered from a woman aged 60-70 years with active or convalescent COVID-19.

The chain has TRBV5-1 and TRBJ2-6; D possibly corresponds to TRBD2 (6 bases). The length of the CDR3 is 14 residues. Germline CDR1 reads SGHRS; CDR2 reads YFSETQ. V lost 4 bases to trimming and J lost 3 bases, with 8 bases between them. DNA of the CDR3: TGCGCCAGCAGCCAGGGAGGTGGGGCCAACGTCCTGACTTTC. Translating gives CASSQGGGANVLTF.

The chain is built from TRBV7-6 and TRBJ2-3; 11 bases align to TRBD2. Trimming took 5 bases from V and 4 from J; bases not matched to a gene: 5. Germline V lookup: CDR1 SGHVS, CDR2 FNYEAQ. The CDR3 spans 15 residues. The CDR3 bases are TGTGCCAGCAGCGTCACTAGCGGGGGTTCAGATACGCAGTATTTT. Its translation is CASSVTSGGSDTQYF.

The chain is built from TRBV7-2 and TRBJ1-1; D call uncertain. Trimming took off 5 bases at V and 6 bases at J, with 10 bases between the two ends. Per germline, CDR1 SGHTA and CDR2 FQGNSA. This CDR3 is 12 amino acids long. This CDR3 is CASSPRIAEAFF. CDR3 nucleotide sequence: TGTGCCAGCAGCCCCCGTATTGCTGAAGCTTTCTTT.

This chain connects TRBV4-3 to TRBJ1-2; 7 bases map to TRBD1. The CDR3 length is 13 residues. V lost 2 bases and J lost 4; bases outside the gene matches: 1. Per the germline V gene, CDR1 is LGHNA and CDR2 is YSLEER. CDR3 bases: TGCGCCAGCAGCCAACAGGGGGTCTATGGCTACACCTTC. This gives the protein CASSQQGVYGYTF.

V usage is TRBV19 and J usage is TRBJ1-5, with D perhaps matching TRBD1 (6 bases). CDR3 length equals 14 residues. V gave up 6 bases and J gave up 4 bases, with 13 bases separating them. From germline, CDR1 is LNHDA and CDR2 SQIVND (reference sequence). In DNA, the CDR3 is TGTGCCAGTAGACCCGGACAGCCAAATCAGCCCCAGCATTTT. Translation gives CASRPGQPNQPQHF.

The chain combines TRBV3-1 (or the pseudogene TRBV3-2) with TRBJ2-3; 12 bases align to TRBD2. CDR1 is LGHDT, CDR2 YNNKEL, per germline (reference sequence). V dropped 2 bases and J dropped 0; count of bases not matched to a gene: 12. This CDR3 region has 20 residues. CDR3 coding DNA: TGTGCCAGCAGCCAATTACGCCGACTAGCGGGGGCCCCAAGCACAGATACGCAGTATTTT. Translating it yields CASSQLRRLAGAPSTDTQYF.

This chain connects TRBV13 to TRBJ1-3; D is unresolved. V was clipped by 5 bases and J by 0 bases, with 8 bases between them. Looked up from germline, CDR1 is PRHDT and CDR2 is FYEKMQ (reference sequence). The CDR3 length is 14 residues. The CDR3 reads CASSTLRSGNTIYF. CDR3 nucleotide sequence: TGTGCCAGCAGCACCCTACGCTCTGGAAACACCATATATTTT.

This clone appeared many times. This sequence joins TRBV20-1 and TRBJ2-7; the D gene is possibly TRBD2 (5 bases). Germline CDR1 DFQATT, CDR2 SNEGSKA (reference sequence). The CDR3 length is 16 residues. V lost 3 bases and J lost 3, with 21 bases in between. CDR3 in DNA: TGCAGTGCTAGTGACCCAGGAGGCGCGCTTAGCTACGAGCAGTACTTC. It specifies CSASDPGGALSYEQYF.

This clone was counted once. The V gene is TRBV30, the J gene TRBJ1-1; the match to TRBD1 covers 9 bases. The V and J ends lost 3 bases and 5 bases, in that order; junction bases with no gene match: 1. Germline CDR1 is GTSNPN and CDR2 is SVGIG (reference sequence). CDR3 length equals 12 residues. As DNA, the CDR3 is TGTGCCTGGAGCGGGACAGGGACTGAAGCTTTCTTT. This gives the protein CAWSGTGTEAFF.

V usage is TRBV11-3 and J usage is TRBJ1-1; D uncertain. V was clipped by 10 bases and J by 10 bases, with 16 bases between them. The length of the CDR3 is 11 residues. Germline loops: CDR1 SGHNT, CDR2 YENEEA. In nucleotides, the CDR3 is TGTGCCAACAAGAGACGGGCGGGAGCTTTCTTT. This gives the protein CANKRRAGAFF.

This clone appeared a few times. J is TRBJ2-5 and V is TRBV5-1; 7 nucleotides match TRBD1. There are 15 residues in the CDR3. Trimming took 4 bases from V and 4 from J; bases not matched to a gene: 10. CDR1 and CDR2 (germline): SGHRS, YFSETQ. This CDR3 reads CASSPQGSPVETQYF. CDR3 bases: TGCGCCAGCAGCCCACAGGGGTCCCCTGTAGAGACCCAGTACTTC.

The CDR3, as DNA: TGTGCCAGCAGCCCACTAGACAGGGTAGCTTTCTTT. It yields the protein CASSPLDRVAFF. The gene calls are TRBV7-8 and TRBJ1-1; 7 nucleotides align to TRBD1. The V segment lost 5 bases and the J segment 10 bases; nucleotides outside the gene matches: 7. CDR1 SGHVS and CDR2 FQNEAQ come from the germline V gene. The CDR3 covers 12 residues.

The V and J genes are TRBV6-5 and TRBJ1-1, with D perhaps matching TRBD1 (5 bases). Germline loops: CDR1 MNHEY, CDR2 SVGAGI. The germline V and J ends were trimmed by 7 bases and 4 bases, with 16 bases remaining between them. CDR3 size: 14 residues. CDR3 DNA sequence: TGTGCCAGCACCACATCGGGGGGAGTCACTGAAGCTTTCTTT. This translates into CASTTSGGVTEAFF.

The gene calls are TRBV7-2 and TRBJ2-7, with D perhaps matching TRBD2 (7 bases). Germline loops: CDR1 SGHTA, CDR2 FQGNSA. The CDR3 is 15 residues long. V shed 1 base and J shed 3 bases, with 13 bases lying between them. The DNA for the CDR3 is TGTGCCAGCAGCTTAGGGGGGGGCTTGAGCTACGAGCAGTACTTC. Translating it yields CASSLGGGLSYEQYF.

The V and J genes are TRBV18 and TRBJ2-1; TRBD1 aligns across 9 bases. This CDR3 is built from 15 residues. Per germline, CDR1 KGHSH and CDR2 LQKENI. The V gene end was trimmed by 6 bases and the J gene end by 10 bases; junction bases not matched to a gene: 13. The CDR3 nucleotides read TGTGCCAGCTCGCCCGGGACAGGGTGGATGGGGGAGCAGTTCTTC. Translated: CASSPGTGWMGEQFF.

This CDR3 is CASSPPALAGGLGEQFF. For the CDR3, the DNA is TGCGCCAGCAGCCCCCCCGCACTAGCGGGGGGGCTTGGTGAGCAGTTCTTC. The chain carries TRBV5-1 and TRBJ2-1; 13 bases agree with TRBD2. Germline values: CDR1 SGHRS, CDR2 YFSETQ. The CDR3 loop spans 17 amino acids. With V trimmed by 4 bases and J by 9 bases, 13 bases remained unmatched.

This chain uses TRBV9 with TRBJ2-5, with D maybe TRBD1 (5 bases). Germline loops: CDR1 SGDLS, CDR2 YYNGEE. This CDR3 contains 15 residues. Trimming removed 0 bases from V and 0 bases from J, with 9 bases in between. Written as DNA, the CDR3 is TGTGCCAGCAGCGTAGGTGGCAGGGACCAAGAGACCCAGTACTTC. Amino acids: CASSVGGRDQETQYF.

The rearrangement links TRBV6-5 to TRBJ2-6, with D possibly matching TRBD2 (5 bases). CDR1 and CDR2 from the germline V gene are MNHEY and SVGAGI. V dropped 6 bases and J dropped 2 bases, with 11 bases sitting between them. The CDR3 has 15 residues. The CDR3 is CASSLEGAGANVLTF. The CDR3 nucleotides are TGTGCCAGCAGCCTTGAGGGTGCTGGGGCCAACGTCCTGACTTTC.

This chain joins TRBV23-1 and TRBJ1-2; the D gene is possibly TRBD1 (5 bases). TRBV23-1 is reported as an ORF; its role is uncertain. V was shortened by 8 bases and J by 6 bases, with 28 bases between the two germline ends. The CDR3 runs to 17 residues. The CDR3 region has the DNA TGCGCCAGCCTGAACCCGGGGGTGGGGAAACGGGGGAATGGCTACACCTTC. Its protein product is CASLNPGVGKRGNGYTF.